The 7 T cell receptor beta chains below come from one sample, sequenced in a study of low-dose radiotherapy and immunotherapy resistance in tumors. Alpha- and beta-chain coverage of first-strand cDNA came from TRAV- and TRBV-specific primers. Amplification of TCRs used a constant-region primer and V-primer adapter for 20 PCR cycles. MiXCR was run by TCRdb on the reads, yielding one entry per CDR3 protein. The data show fewer than 6,500 distinct CDR3 sequences, roughly 80% seen once. The receptors shown here come from a human donor with advanced metastatic prostate, ovarian, gallbladder or colorectal cancer (not recorded which). This table probably holds off-target reads from a library built for another chain.

The chain uses TRBV9 and TRBJ1-5, with 8 bases matching TRBD1. The ends lost 3 bases at V and 6 bases at J; junction bases unmatched: 5. The CDR3 totals 14 residues. CDR1 and CDR2 from the germline V gene are SGDLS and YYNGEE. The DNA for the CDR3 is TGTGCCAGCAGCGCCGGACAGGGACGTCAGCCCCAGCATTTT. Its translation is CASSAGQGRQPQHF.

The chain has TRBV12-3 or TRBV12-4 and TRBJ2-1, with 8 bases identical to TRBD1. The CDR3 extends over 15 amino acids. J lost 2 bases, V lost 6 bases, and 6 bases had no gene match. The DNA of the CDR3 is TGTGCCAGCAGCCGACAGGGGTGGGCCTACAATGAGCAGTTCTTC. This sequence encodes CASSRQGWAYNEQFF.

The V gene is TRBV4-1, the J gene TRBJ2-5; D call uncertain. The germline V gene has CDR1 MGHRA and CDR2 YSYEKL. Trimming stripped 4 bases from V and 1 base from J, with 10 bases between. This CDR3 has 14 amino acids. CDR3 DNA: TGCGCCAGCAGCCGCCAGGCCTCCCAAGAGACCCAGTACTTC. This translates into CASSRQASQETQYF.

This clonotype was detected only once. The rearrangement uses TRBV20-1 and TRBJ2-2; no firm D call. The CDR3 contains 12 residues. Germline loops: CDR1 DFQATT, CDR2 SNEGSKA (reference sequence). Trimming left V 0 bases short and J 7 bases short, with 6 bases between. The CDR3 reads CSARDRNGELFF. DNA of the CDR3: TGCAGTGCTAGAGATCGGAACGGGGAGCTGTTTTTT.

The rearrangement uses TRBV18 and TRBJ2-1, with a possible D match to TRBD1 (6 bases). The CDR3 totals 16 residues. Trimming pared 3 bases from V and 7 bases from J, leaving 19 bases between. Germline V gene lookup returns CDR1 KGHSH and CDR2 LQKENI. CDR3 DNA sequence: TGTGCCAGCTCACCCAAGCAGGGGCGCGTACGTAATGAGCAGTTCTTC. Amino acids: CASSPKQGRVRNEQFF.

This chain links TRBV11-2 with TRBJ2-5, with D uncertain. Germline V gene data show CDR1 as SGHAT and CDR2 as FQNNGV. V was trimmed by 3 bases and J by 5 bases, leaving 10 bases between them. This CDR3 is built from 13 residues. The CDR3 sequence is CASSFGHKETQYF. In DNA, the CDR3 is TGTGCCAGCAGCTTCGGGCACAAGGAGACCCAGTACTTC.

CDR3 nucleotide sequence: TGCAGCGTTGCGGTAGGGGAGGGGGCTTTCTTT. Encoded protein: CSVAVGEGAFF. The rearrangement links TRBV29-1 to TRBJ1-1, with a tentative D call TRBD1 (5 bases). This CDR3 has 11 residues. Trimming cost V 4 bases and J 11 bases, with 14 bases left between them. Germline V CDR1 and CDR2: SQVTM, ANQGSEA.